This T cell receptor beta chain originates from a study of a mutant IDH1 vaccine in newly diagnosed glioma. On the study more broadly: Previous care, which was radiotherapy, temozolomide, or both, most often involved both. Visits V12 and V13 fell at weeks 35 and 47, respectively.

To note about this clone: The antigen remains unidentified.

Time point noted: week 47, end of study. With topical imiquimod, each dose of the vaccine consisted of 300 ug of mutant IDH1 20-mer peptide. TCRdb's copy holds only in-frame clones and misses some; the assay was immunoSEQ multiplex PCR. Of approximately 52,000 clones in the sample, 60% to 85% were seen once. The V gene's germline CDR1 is WSHSY and CDR2 SAAADI. CDR3 length equals 14 residues. With 8 bases removed from V and 3 bases from J, the gap between germline ends came to 16 bases. The TCR sequence derives from a woman between 40 and 55 years old with glioma. Some clones in this sample may be carry-over from other donors' samples. The sample here was PBMCs, taken from a glioma patient whose treatment included an IDH1 peptide vaccine. V gene TRBV10-2 combines with J gene TRBJ1-1, with D perhaps TRBD1 (6 bases). The CDR3 region is CASGHWGQDTEAFF. The DNA of the CDR3 is TGCGCCAGCGGTCATTGGGGGCAGGACACTGAAGCTTTCTTT.